This TCR beta chain appears in the sequencing data of a study of blood T cell repertoires in COVID-19. Turning to the study itself: Researchers got acute and convalescent COVID-19 samples from the United States, Italy and Spain. Nucleic acid was either cDNA or gDNA, and it came from T cells, B-cell-depleted T cells, or PBMCs.

Germline CDR1 and CDR2: LNHDA and SQIVND (reference sequence). This CDR3 comprises 14 residues. Between the trimmed V and J ends, which lost 2 bases and 1 base, there was a span of 8 bases. In the authors' methods: Quantification of nucleated cells was approximated via reference gene primer amplification. Data came from immunoSEQ multiplex PCR; TCRdb stores just in-frame clones and leaves some out. V, J and clone size are those of that table, while D and trimming were read from the DNA. The sample has about 210,000 clones; 90% to 95% are singletons. The receptor was derived from a young man with acute or convalescent COVID-19. The chain has TRBV19 and TRBJ1-2; unclear D gene. Input material: peripheral blood. The CDR3 DNA reads TGTGCCAGTAGTATAAGCGGGTTTAACTATGGCTACACCTTC. This encodes CASSISGFNYGYTF.